This T cell receptor beta chain was captured in a study of technical replicates of blood from four donors. This table comes from immunoSEQ multiplex PCR, and its TCRdb copy is limited to in-frame clones, with some not included. The data show tens of thousands of clones, with just under 95% seen just once and 0.34% held by the top ten. Germline lookup yields CDR1 PRHDT and CDR2 FYEKMQ (reference sequence). V shed 6 bases, J shed 2 bases, and the junction held 6 bases outside the gene matches. This CDR3 has 15 amino acids. The chain carries TRBV13 and TRBJ1-4; 7 bases line up with TRBD1. This clonotype was sampled from a human donor in good health. The sample was T cells isolated from PBMCs. The CDR3 sequence is CASRSRDSTNEKLFF. The DNA for the CDR3 is TGTGCCAGCAGATCACGGGACAGTACTAATGAAAAACTGTTTTTT.